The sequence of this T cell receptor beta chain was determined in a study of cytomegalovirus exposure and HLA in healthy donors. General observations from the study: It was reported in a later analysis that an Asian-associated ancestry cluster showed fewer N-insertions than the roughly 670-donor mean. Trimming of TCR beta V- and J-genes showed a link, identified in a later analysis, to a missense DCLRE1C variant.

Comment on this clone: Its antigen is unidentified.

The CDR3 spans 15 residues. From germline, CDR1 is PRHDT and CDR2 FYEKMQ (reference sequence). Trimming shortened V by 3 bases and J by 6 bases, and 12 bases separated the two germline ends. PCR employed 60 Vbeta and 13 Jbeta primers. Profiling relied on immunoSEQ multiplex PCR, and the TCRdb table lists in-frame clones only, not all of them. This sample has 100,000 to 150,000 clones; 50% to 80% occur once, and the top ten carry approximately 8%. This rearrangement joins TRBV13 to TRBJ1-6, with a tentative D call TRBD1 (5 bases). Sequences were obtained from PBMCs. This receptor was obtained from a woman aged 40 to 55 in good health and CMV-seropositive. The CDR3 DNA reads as TGTGCCAGCAGCTTCAGGGCGGCATCTAATTCACCCCTCCACTTT. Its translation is CASSFRAASNSPLHF.